A single sample gave rise to the 2 T cell receptor beta chains below, sequenced in a study of T cell responses to AZD1222 COVID-19 vaccine. Generated by immunoSEQ multiplex PCR, the TCRdb table keeps only in-frame clones and is missing some. The sample consists of over 120,000 clones, 86% of them appearing once. The sequences come from peripheral blood, collected 28 days after the second AZD1222 dose. These receptor sequences come from an adult who received the AZD1222 COVID-19 vaccine.

This chain links TRBV27 with TRBJ2-7, with TRBD2 as a possible D gene (5 bases). The germline CDR1 and CDR2 sequences are MNHEY and SMNVEV (reference sequence). V gave up 0 bases and J gave up 0 bases, with 15 bases separating them. This CDR3 spans 17 amino acids. The CDR3 region is CASSLSAQRGYSYEQYF. The CDR3, as DNA: TGTGCCAGCAGTTTATCGGCTCAACGCGGGTACTCCTACGAGCAGTACTTC.

The rearrangement uses TRBV6-1 and TRBJ2-1; 8 bases agree with TRBD1. Germline V gene lookup returns CDR1 MNHNS and CDR2 SASEGT. Unmatched junction bases numbered 7, after V lost 2 bases and J lost 7 bases. CDR3 length: 15 amino acids. This chain's CDR3 is CASSEWRTGWNEQFF. In DNA form, the CDR3 reads TGTGCCAGCAGTGAATGGAGGACAGGGTGGAATGAGCAGTTCTTC.